A single sample is the source of the 30 T cell receptor beta chains below, sequenced in a study of T cell responses to AZD1222 COVID-19 vaccine. The table came from immunoSEQ multiplex PCR; TCRdb's copy has only in-frame clones and leaves some out. The sample lists more than 80,000 clones; 85% to 90% were seen once. The material sequenced was peripheral blood, taken on day 0 of MenACWY control vaccination. The receptors shown here come from an adult in good health.

This clone was found once. The CDR3 DNA sequence: TGTGCCAGTAGTTTCGGCAGTACCGGAACTTACGAGCAGTACTTC. This gives the protein CASSFGSTGTYEQYF. The chain has TRBV19 and TRBJ2-7; D unresolved. The CDR3 has 15 residues. Germline loops: CDR1 LNHDA, CDR2 SQIVND (reference sequence). Trimming took 5 bases from V and 4 from J, leaving 18 bases between them.

This chain connects TRBV28 to TRBJ2-7, with a possible D match to TRBD1 (5 bases). The CDR3 spans 13 residues. Germline V CDR1 and CDR2: MDHEN, SYDVKM. Trimming stripped 5 bases from V and 2 bases from J, with 10 bases between. The chain's CDR3 is CASSQGFAYEQYF. The CDR3 DNA reads TGTGCCAGCAGTCAGGGATTTGCCTACGAGCAGTACTTC.

In DNA form, the CDR3 reads TGTGCCAGCAGCTCCCGCGGGACGGTGGGTTCACCCCTCCACTTT. It specifies CASSSRGTVGSPLHF. V gene TRBV3-1 (or the pseudogene TRBV3-2) combines with J gene TRBJ1-6; D is possibly TRBD1 (5 bases). The CDR3 length is 15 residues. The V end lost 5 bases, the J end lost 9 bases, and 17 bases lay between the germline ends. The germline CDR1 and CDR2 sequences are LGHDT and YNNKEL (reference sequence).

The sample holds one count of this clone. The J gene is TRBJ2-7, the V gene TRBV6-5; 11 bases fit TRBD2. With V trimmed by 0 bases and J by 2 bases, 3 bases remained unmatched. Per germline, CDR1 MNHEY and CDR2 SVGAGI. The CDR3 runs to 16 residues. CDR3 DNA: TGTGCCAGCAGTTACTCTCAACTAGCGGGGGCCTACGAGCAGTACTTC. As protein: CASSYSQLAGAYEQYF.

The chain is built from TRBV11-2 and TRBJ2-3; D might be TRBD2 (5 bases). CDR3 length: 15 amino acids. The germline gives CDR1 SGHAT, CDR2 FQNNGV. V was cut by 5 bases and J by 0 bases, with 12 bases left in between. CDR3 in amino acids: CASSKRAASTDTQYF. The CDR3 DNA sequence: TGTGCCAGCAGCAAGAGGGCAGCTAGCACAGATACGCAGTATTTT.

The rearrangement links TRBV10-3 to TRBJ1-3; TRBD1 matches 7 bases. V shed 6 bases and J 5 bases; nucleotides not matched to a gene: 7. This CDR3 has 14 residues. Germline assignment: CDR1 ENHRY and CDR2 SYGVKD. The CDR3: CAIRNDRERNTIYF. The CDR3 region has the DNA TGTGCCATCAGAAACGACAGGGAGAGAAACACCATATATTTT.

This clone occurred a few times. The chain carries TRBV7-8 and TRBJ2-7; D gene ambiguous. Germline V lookup: CDR1 SGHVS, CDR2 FQNEAQ. The V and J ends lost 1 base and 9 bases respectively, with 7 bases between them. The length of the CDR3 is 11 residues. The CDR3, as DNA: TGTGCCAGCAGCTTAGAAGCTCCGCAGTACTTC. This codes for CASSLEAPQYF.

This chain joins TRBV5-1 and TRBJ1-3, with D perhaps matching TRBD1 (6 bases). The ends were cut back, 2 bases at V and 0 bases at J, with 9 bases in the middle. The CDR3 is made up of 15 amino acids. CDR1 and CDR2 from the germline V gene are SGHRS and YFSETQ. The CDR3 loop reads CASSLTGNSGNTIYF. In DNA form, the CDR3 reads TGCGCCAGCAGCTTAACAGGGAACTCTGGAAACACCATATATTTT.

The genes are TRBV20-1 and TRBJ2-7; D is perhaps TRBD1 (6 bases). Germline CDR1 reads DFQATT; CDR2 reads SNEGSKA (reference sequence). CDR3 length: 14 residues. V gave up 3 bases and J gave up 2 bases, with 14 bases separating them. The DNA of the CDR3 is TGCAGTGCTAGTCGGCAGGGGACCACCTACGAGCAGTACTTC. Protein sequence: CSASRQGTTYEQYF.

The V gene is TRBV30, the J gene TRBJ2-7; 12 nucleotides line up with TRBD1. V shed 0 bases and J 10 bases; nucleotides not matched to a gene: 7. Per germline, CDR1 GTSNPN and CDR2 SVGIG (reference sequence). This CDR3 is 14 amino acids long. The CDR3 bases are TGTGCCTGGAGTGTGGATTGGGACAGGGGGCTTCAGTACTTC. This translates into CAWSVDWDRGLQYF.

The CDR3 loop is CAISDPTGDTQYF. CDR3 sequence (DNA): TGTGCCATCAGTGACCCCACGGGAGATACGCAGTATTTT. The chain couples TRBV10-3 to TRBJ2-3; D is uncertain. The V end was cut by 3 bases, the J end by 5 bases, with 9 bases between. The CDR3 loop spans 13 amino acids. CDR1 is ENHRY, CDR2 SYGVKD, per germline.

The CDR3 is CASSYSVAGVETQYF. CDR3 in DNA: TGTGCCAGCAGTTATTCCGTAGCGGGGGTGGAGACCCAGTACTTC. The gene calls are TRBV6-5 and TRBJ2-5, with 9 bases that match TRBD2. The length of the CDR3 is 15 residues. Germline V gene sequence: CDR1 MNHEY, CDR2 SVGAGI. With V trimmed by 3 bases and J by 5 bases, 7 bases remained unmatched.

The rearrangement joins TRBV19 to TRBJ1-5; no definite D call. The germline CDR1 and CDR2 sequences are LNHDA and SQIVND (reference sequence). This CDR3 contains 15 residues. Between the trimmed V and J ends, which lost 3 bases and 4 bases, there was a span of 13 bases. CDR3 DNA: TGTGCCAGTAGTATGGTCATCAGCTTAAATCAGCCCCAGCATTTT. Amino acid sequence: CASSMVISLNQPQHF. Full variable domain (outside the CDR3, taken from reference TRBV19 and TRBJ1-5): DGGITQSPKYLFRKEGQNVTLSCEQNLNHDAMYWYRQDPGQGLRLIYYSQIVNDFQKGDIAEGYSVSREKKESFPLTVTSAQKNPTAFYLCASSMVISLNQPQHFGDGTRLSIL.

CDR3 in amino acids: CASSVDPGQHYGYTF. CDR3 in DNA: TGTGCCAGCAGCGTAGACCCCGGACAGCACTATGGCTACACCTTC. This chain joins TRBV9 and TRBJ1-2; tentatively, D is TRBD1 (6 bases). The CDR3 length is 15 residues. Between the trimmed V and J ends, which lost 0 bases and 3 bases, there was a span of 12 bases. The V gene's germline CDR1 is SGDLS and CDR2 YYNGEE.

This clone appeared a single time. The chain is built from TRBV3-1 (or the pseudogene TRBV3-2) and TRBJ1-5, with TRBD1 identical over 9 bases. The length of the CDR3 is 14 residues. V lost 4 bases to trimming and J lost 7 bases; unmatched junction nucleotides: 5. Germline V CDR1 and CDR2: LGHDT, YNNKEL (reference sequence). CDR3 coding DNA: TGTGCCAGCAGCCTTGGACAGGGGAGGCAGCCCCAGCATTTT. This encodes CASSLGQGRQPQHF.

The chain links TRBV7-2 to TRBJ2-7; D remains ambiguous. The germline V gene has CDR1 SGHTA and CDR2 FQGNSA. This CDR3 spans 13 amino acids. V lost 7 bases and J lost 1, with 11 bases in between. The CDR3 loop reads CASTSAWSYEQYF. CDR3 in DNA: TGTGCCAGCACGTCAGCCTGGTCCTACGAGCAGTACTTC.

This clone has just one count. The V and J genes are TRBV27 and TRBJ1-2; D ambiguous. Germline CDR1 reads MNHEY; CDR2 reads SMNVEV (reference sequence). The CDR3 consists of 14 residues. Trimming cost V 6 bases and J 3 bases, with 14 bases left between them. CDR3 coding DNA: TGTGCCAGCAGCCTCGACCCTGGAGACTATGGCTACACCTTC. It encodes CASSLDPGDYGYTF.

The rearrangement joins TRBV7-2 to TRBJ1-4, with D possibly being TRBD1 (5 bases). The CDR3 spans 15 residues. V dropped 2 bases and J dropped 8 bases, with 15 bases sitting between them. From germline, CDR1 is SGHTA and CDR2 FQGNSA. CDR3 sequence reads: CASSLPLGGGEKLFF. The DNA of the CDR3 is TGTGCCAGCAGCTTACCTCTAGGCGGGGGGGAAAAACTGTTTTTT.

This clone was counted a single time. The rearrangement joins TRBV29-1 to TRBJ1-2; 7 bases are a match to TRBD1. With V trimmed by 2 bases and J by 5 bases, 8 bases remained unmatched. Looked up from germline, CDR1 is SQVTM and CDR2 is ANQGSEA. This CDR3 has 14 amino acids. The CDR3 bases are TGCAGCGTTGAAAGGGGACAGCCTGCGTATGGCTACACCTTC. It codes for CSVERGQPAYGYTF.

The chain has TRBV5-4 and TRBJ1-2, with D unclear. Trimming pared 4 bases from V and 1 base from J, leaving 8 bases between. Germline loops: CDR1 SGHNT, CDR2 YYREEE (reference sequence). CDR3 size: 13 residues. CDR3 residues: CASSDEYNYGYTF. CDR3 bases: TGTGCCAGCAGCGATGAGTATAACTATGGCTACACCTTC.

The rearrangement uses TRBV28 and TRBJ2-5, with TRBD2 identical over 9 bases. The trim removed 8 bases at V and 1 base at J, leaving 11 bases unmatched. This CDR3 has 16 amino acids. Germline V lookup: CDR1 MDHEN, CDR2 SYDVKM. In DNA, the CDR3 is TGTGCCAGCCGTAACGATATAGCGGGAGCCCAAGAGACCCAGTACTTC. It specifies CASRNDIAGAQETQYF.

This chain links TRBV19 with TRBJ2-3; TRBD2 aligns across 10 bases. Germline trimming cut 0 bases from V and 7 bases from J; bases unmatched to any gene: 10. The CDR3 runs to 17 residues. CDR1 and CDR2 from the germline V gene are LNHDA and SQIVND (reference sequence). The CDR3 protein is CASSIDSGGSRSNTQYF. The CDR3, as DNA: TGTGCCAGTAGTATAGATAGCGGGGGGTCCCGAAGTAATACGCAGTATTTT.

This clone was picked up one time. V usage is TRBV2 and J usage is TRBJ2-7; no reliable D call. The germline CDR1 and CDR2 sequences are SNHLY and FYNNEI. Trimming removed 7 bases from V and 0 bases from J, with 10 bases in between. This CDR3 has 13 amino acids. The CDR3: CASILDISYEQYF. The CDR3 coding sequence is TGTGCCAGCATCCTTGACATCTCCTACGAGCAGTACTTC.

This chain uses TRBV6-5 with TRBJ2-5; 7 bases align to TRBD1. This CDR3 has 13 residues. V shed 6 bases, J shed 6 bases, and the junction held 7 bases outside the gene matches. From germline, CDR1 is MNHEY and CDR2 SVGAGI. The CDR3 is CASRVTGSKTQYF. The CDR3 bases are TGTGCCAGCAGGGTGACAGGGAGCAAGACCCAGTACTTC.

The CDR3 is CASSPPERIYGYTF. CDR3 bases: TGTGCCAGCTCACCACCGGAGAGGATCTATGGCTACACCTTC. The chain combines TRBV18 with TRBJ1-2; D is ambiguous. Per germline, CDR1 KGHSH and CDR2 LQKENI. V lost 0 bases and J lost 4, with 9 bases in between. CDR3 length equals 14 residues.

This chain links TRBV7-8 with TRBJ2-2; 8 bases align to TRBD1. Per germline, CDR1 SGHVS and CDR2 FQNEAQ. The CDR3 has 15 residues. With V trimmed by 5 bases and J by 0 bases, 2 bases remained unmatched. The CDR3 DNA reads as TGTGCCAGCAGCCGGGACAGGACGAACACCGGGGAGCTGTTTTTT. Translation: CASSRDRTNTGELFF.

The chain is built from TRBV27 and TRBJ2-3, with 11 bases that match TRBD2. From germline, CDR1 is MNHEY and CDR2 SMNVEV (reference sequence). V lost 3 bases and J lost 1; bases outside the gene matches: 9. The CDR3 runs 18 residues. As DNA, the CDR3 is TGTGCCAGCAGTTTGGGGCGAACGGGACTAGCGGGCACAGATACGCAGTATTTT. Translated: CASSLGRTGLAGTDTQYF.

The chain recombines TRBV29-1 with TRBJ2-2; the D gene is possibly TRBD2 (5 bases). Trimming left V 5 bases short and J 1 base short, with 8 bases between. CDR3 length equals 13 residues. CDR1 SQVTM and CDR2 ANQGSEA come from the germline V gene. DNA for the CDR3: TGCAGCGTTAACCGGGAGAACACCGGGGAGCTGTTTTTT. Residues: CSVNRENTGELFF.

The chain combines TRBV4-2 with TRBJ1-2; possibly TRBD1 for D (5 bases). Looked up from germline, CDR1 is LGHNA and CDR2 is YNFKEQ. V shed 0 bases and J shed 1 base, with 12 bases lying between them. This CDR3 is built from 16 residues. DNA of the CDR3: TGTGCCAGCAGCCAAGATGGGGACCGGATTAACTATGGCTACACCTTC. The encoded protein is CASSQDGDRINYGYTF.

The chain carries TRBV19 and TRBJ1-6; D unclear. Germline V lookup: CDR1 LNHDA, CDR2 SQIVND (reference sequence). Trimming removed 5 bases at V and 0 bases at J, with 5 bases between. The CDR3 sequence is 14 residues long. Here the CDR3 reads CASSVLSYNSPLHF. CDR3 nucleotide sequence: TGTGCCAGTAGTGTTCTCTCCTATAATTCACCCCTCCACTTT.